What follows are 25 T cell receptor beta chains derived from one specimen sequenced in a study of cytomegalovirus exposure and HLA in healthy donors. 60 Vbeta and 13 Jbeta primers were used in PCR. TCRdb's table, derived via immunoSEQ multiplex PCR, lists solely in-frame clones and lacks some. The sample includes 120,000 or so clones, under 90% seen only once; the top ten take around 2.2%. The sequencing sample was made of PBMCs. These receptor sequences come from a middle-aged woman in good health and CMV-seronegative.

The chain couples TRBV11-2 to TRBJ2-7; weak D call: TRBD2 (6 bases). The CDR3 loop spans 16 amino acids. Germline V gene sequence: CDR1 SGHAT, CDR2 FQNNGV. Trimming removed 2 bases at V and 1 base at J, with 15 bases between. The CDR3 sequence: CASSLSAGTGSYEQYF. For the CDR3, the DNA is TGTGCCAGCAGCTTAAGTGCGGGGACGGGATCCTACGAGCAGTACTTC.

V is TRBV19 and J is TRBJ2-5; 9 nucleotides align to TRBD2. The junction had 4 bases not matched to a gene; V was cut back by 3 bases and J by 2 bases. The germline V gene encodes CDR1 LNHDA and CDR2 SQIVND (reference sequence). The CDR3 is made up of 15 amino acids. CDR3 amino acids: CASSIGGGGQETQYF. The CDR3 DNA reads TGTGCCAGTAGTATCGGCGGGGGGGGGCAAGAGACCCAGTACTTC.

In DNA form, the CDR3 reads TGTGCCAGCAGTTTACAGGAGAACACTGAAGCTTTCTTT. This gives the protein CASSLQENTEAFF. The chain combines TRBV11-3 with TRBJ1-1; D possibly corresponds to TRBD1 (5 bases). CDR3 length: 13 residues. Trimming cost V 6 bases and J 1 base, with 9 bases left between them. The V gene's germline CDR1 is SGHNT and CDR2 YENEEA.

The rearrangement links TRBV2 to TRBJ2-3, with 7 bases identical to TRBD2. The V segment lost 7 bases and the J segment 2 bases; nucleotides outside the gene matches: 9. This CDR3 is 15 amino acids long. Germline V gene lookup returns CDR1 SNHLY and CDR2 FYNNEI. CDR3 protein: CASMRAGVYTDTQYF. The CDR3 DNA is TGTGCCAGCATGAGGGCGGGAGTGTACACAGATACGCAGTATTTT.

J is TRBJ2-1 and V is TRBV6-1; D gene ambiguous. From germline, CDR1 is MNHNS and CDR2 SASEGT. The CDR3 is 14 amino acids. Between the trimmed V and J ends, which lost 2 bases and 7 bases, there was a span of 12 bases. DNA of the CDR3: TGTGCCAGCAGTGAAATTGCTAGTATGAATGAGCAGTTCTTC. Protein: CASSEIASMNEQFF.

A few counts support this clone. The chain carries TRBV6-6 and TRBJ1-1; weak D call: TRBD1 (5 bases). The CDR3 is made up of 13 amino acids. The ends were cut back, 6 bases at V and 4 bases at J, with 12 bases in the middle. Germline V gene data show CDR1 as MNHNY and CDR2 as SVGAGI (reference sequence). In nucleotides, the CDR3 is TGTGCCAGCAGCGGAACAGGAGTCACTGAAGCTTTCTTT. Its protein is CASSGTGVTEAFF.

This clone was found once. The V gene is TRBV19, the J gene TRBJ2-7, with TRBD1 identical over 12 bases. The V and J ends lost 0 bases and 5 bases, in that order; junction bases with no gene match: 5. Germline-derived CDR1 and CDR2 are LNHDA and SQIVND (reference sequence). The CDR3 covers 16 residues. CDR3 residues: CASSIDHGTGGHEQYF. The CDR3, as DNA: TGTGCCAGTAGTATAGATCACGGGACAGGGGGCCACGAGCAGTACTTC.

This chain connects TRBV30 to TRBJ2-1; 11 bases agree with TRBD2. There are 15 residues in the CDR3. In germline, CDR1 is GTSNPN, CDR2 SVGIG (reference sequence). Germline trimming cut 0 bases from V and 6 bases from J; bases unmatched to any gene: 4. Here the CDR3 DNA reads TGTGCCTGGAGTGTAGAACTAGCGGGGGTCAATGAGCAGTTCTTC. Translating gives CAWSVELAGVNEQFF.

J is TRBJ1-5 and V is TRBV5-1; 8 bases are shared with TRBD1. V was pared by 4 bases and J by 2 bases, with 5 bases of the junction left unmatched. This CDR3 contains 15 residues. Germline V gene data show CDR1 as SGHRS and CDR2 as YFSETQ. The CDR3 loop reads CASSGTGQGNQPQHF. The DNA for the CDR3 is TGCGCCAGCAGCGGGACGGGACAGGGCAATCAGCCCCAGCATTTT.

This chain connects TRBV7-2 to TRBJ2-1; D may be TRBD1 (5 bases). The germline V and J ends were trimmed by 1 base and 5 bases, with 9 bases remaining between them. The CDR3 has 14 amino acids. Germline assignment: CDR1 SGHTA and CDR2 FQGNSA. CDR3 protein: CASSLGQPNNEQFF. The CDR3 nucleotides are TGTGCCAGCAGCTTAGGACAGCCGAACAATGAGCAGTTCTTC.

This clone was recorded only once. The rearrangement joins TRBV6-1 to TRBJ2-5, with D tentatively TRBD2 (6 bases). Per the germline V gene, CDR1 is MNHNS and CDR2 is SASEGT. Trimming took 5 bases from V and 3 from J, leaving 16 bases between them. This CDR3 contains 15 residues. CDR3 DNA sequence: TGTGCCAGCAGTTTTTCACCGGGACTGAAAGAGACCCAGTACTTC. Amino acid sequence: CASSFSPGLKETQYF.

The count of this clone is one. The chain employs TRBV2 and TRBJ1-2; D perhaps matches TRBD1 (6 bases). Germline CDR1 and CDR2: SNHLY and FYNNEI. The V end was cut by 5 bases, the J end by 8 bases, with 15 bases between. The CDR3 runs 13 residues. The CDR3 DNA follows: TGTGCCAGCAGTACCACAGGGCTTTGGGGCTACACCTTC. Protein: CASSTTGLWGYTF.

The rearrangement joins TRBV7-9 to TRBJ1-5; TRBD1 agrees at 8 bases. The junction had 4 bases not matched to a gene; V was cut back by 3 bases and J by 3 bases. Germline-derived CDR1 and CDR2 are SEHNR and FQNEAQ (reference sequence). The CDR3 runs to 15 residues. CDR3 nucleotides: TGTGCCAGCAGCTTTGGGACAGGCCACAATCAGCCCCAGCATTTT. Translation gives CASSFGTGHNQPQHF.

A remark on this clone: Other DNA sequences from this sample encode an identical CDR3 as well. CDR3: CASSLGGDRGYEQYF. In DNA form, the CDR3 reads TGCGCCAGCAGCTTGGGGGGGGACAGGGGCTACGAGCAGTACTTC. This chain uses TRBV5-1 with TRBJ2-7, with TRBD1 matching over 10 bases. The CDR3 runs 15 residues. In germline, CDR1 is SGHRS, CDR2 YFSETQ. The ends lost 0 bases at V and 3 bases at J; junction bases unmatched: 3.

The chain carries TRBV7-3 and TRBJ2-2; 7 positions agree with TRBD2. The germline CDR1 and CDR2 sequences are SGHTA and FQGTGA. The ends lost 1 base at V and 4 bases at J; junction bases unmatched: 9. This CDR3 spans 17 amino acids. The CDR3 is CASSLISVGGGTGELFF. Written as DNA, the CDR3 is TGTGCCAGCAGCTTAATCTCCGTTGGGGGGGGCACCGGGGAGCTGTTTTTT.

Only a few counts were recorded for this clone. The V and J genes are TRBV4-1 and TRBJ2-1; the match to TRBD1 covers 8 bases. This CDR3 has 18 amino acids. V was pared by 3 bases and J by 15 bases, with 25 bases of the junction left unmatched. Germline V gives CDR1 MGHRA, CDR2 YSYEKL. The CDR3 nucleotides are TGCGCCAGCAGCCATCCCCGGAGTTATCAGGACAGGGAATTAGTGCGGTTCTTC. Amino acid sequence: CASSHPRSYQDRELVRFF.

The chain joins TRBV4-1 to TRBJ2-5; 7 bases fit TRBD2. The end of the DNA aligns better with TRBJ2-7, so the J call may be wrong. CDR3 length: 16 amino acids. Per germline, CDR1 MGHRA and CDR2 YSYEKL. The CDR3 DNA sequence: TGCGCCAGCAGCCAAGATCCCGGACTAGTCGGGAACGAGCAGTACTTC. Its translation is CASSQDPGLVGNEQYF.

The gene calls are TRBV27 and TRBJ2-3; 10 bases line up with TRBD2. Trimming took 4 bases from V and 1 from J; bases not matched to a gene: 2. The CDR3 length is 15 residues. CDR1 and CDR2 (germline): MNHEY, SMNVEV (reference sequence). The CDR3 loop is CASSSLAGGTDTQYF. The CDR3 bases are TGTGCCAGCAGTTCCCTAGCGGGAGGCACAGATACGCAGTATTTT.

The chain uses TRBV7-2 and TRBJ2-4; 11 nucleotides line up with TRBD1. Germline lookup yields CDR1 SGHTA and CDR2 FQGNSA. With V trimmed by 2 bases and J by 0 bases, 9 bases remained unmatched. The CDR3 consists of 19 residues. CDR3 residues: CASSLSGQGAFPAKNIQYF. The CDR3 region has the DNA TGTGCCAGCAGCTTATCTGGACAGGGGGCTTTCCCAGCCAAAAACATTCAGTACTTC.

This clone has only a few counts. This rearrangement joins TRBV25-1 to TRBJ1-2; D is ambiguous. The CDR3 is made up of 14 amino acids. Germline values: CDR1 MGHDK, CDR2 SYGVNS. V lost 3 bases and J 2 bases, leaving 10 bases between the germline ends. The CDR3, as DNA: TGTGCCAGCAGTGACGCGCAGCGGAACTATGGCTACACCTTC. This translates into CASSDAQRNYGYTF.

The rearrangement joins TRBV4-1 to TRBJ2-5; TRBD1 agrees at 7 bases. The J call may be wrong; the DNA end is better matched by TRBJ2-7. The CDR3 length is 13 residues. Germline CDR1 MGHRA, CDR2 YSYEKL. The CDR3 reads CASSHAGTDEQYF. The CDR3 DNA reads as TGCGCCAGCAGCCATGCCGGGACAGACGAGCAGTACTTC.

The chain joins TRBV2 to TRBJ1-2; TRBD1 matches at 12 bases. V was clipped by 5 bases and J by 8 bases; unmatched bases: 6. The CDR3 sequence is 14 residues long. Germline V CDR1 and CDR2: SNHLY, FYNNEI. The chain's CDR3 is CASSRDRGQGGYTF. The CDR3 DNA sequence: TGTGCCAGCAGTCGGGACAGGGGGCAAGGAGGCTACACCTTC.

The V call is TRBV6-4, the J call TRBJ1-2, with TRBD1 identical over 11 bases. The CDR3 is 16 residues long. Trimming took 3 bases from V and 7 from J; bases not matched to a gene: 10. Germline CDR1 MRHNA, CDR2 SNTAGT. The DNA of the CDR3 is TGTGCCAGCAGTGATTCGTGGGACAGGGGGGACGGTGGCTACACCTTC. Protein sequence: CASSDSWDRGDGGYTF.

This rearrangement joins TRBV4-1 to TRBJ2-7; perhaps TRBD2 as D (7 bases). The CDR3 runs to 13 residues. Trimming left V 3 bases short and J 6 bases short, with 12 bases between. Germline V CDR1 and CDR2: MGHRA, YSYEKL. The CDR3 reads CASSHHREGEQYF. The DNA for the CDR3 is TGCGCCAGCAGCCATCACAGGGAGGGCGAGCAGTACTTC.

The V call is TRBV6-1, the J call TRBJ1-5; 12 bases are shared with TRBD1. The germline CDR1 and CDR2 sequences are MNHNS and SASEGT. The trim removed 8 bases at V and 6 bases at J, leaving 8 bases unmatched. The CDR3 is 15 amino acids. The CDR3 here is CASGPGTGGFQPQHF. DNA for the CDR3: TGTGCCAGCGGCCCCGGGACAGGGGGCTTTCAGCCCCAGCATTTT.